Listed below are T cell receptor beta chains from one sample, sequenced in a study of T cells after posttransplantation cyclophosphamide. Sequenced by immunoSEQ multiplex PCR; TCRdb stores in-frame clones only, minus some. Captured here are tens of thousands of clones, none seen once; the top ten comprise about 2.5%. The sample consisted of PBMCs. The receptor set was obtained from a woman aged 55 to 70 in good health, CMV-negative, and a related stem cell transplant donor. Both conserved end residues are part of each CDR3. Expanded clones get a size class; other rows say once, few or many, or leave the size out.

v_gene	j_gene	abundance	CDR3aa
TRBV28	TRBJ2-1	few	CASTLAGGPYNEQFF
TRBV11-2	TRBJ2-7	many	CASSPHYEQYF
TRBV5-6	TRBJ1-1	NA	CASSWGGGGNTEAFF
TRBV19	TRBJ2-7	many	CASSIVGQGANEQYF
TRBV27	TRBJ2-1	many	CASSALDRDRGLNEQFF
TRBV30	TRBJ1-1	NA	CAWSVRVNTEAFF
TRBV29-1	TRBJ1-1	many	CSVEWVQTVNTEAFF
TRBV30	TRBJ2-7	few	CAWSSGTGRSSEQYF
TRBV7-3	TRBJ2-1	many	CASSLLAGSYNEQFF
TRBV6-6	TRBJ1-2	many	CASCTGSSYTF
TRBV27	TRBJ1-2	many	CASSYRGSPNYGYTF
TRBV12-3/TRBV12-4	TRBJ1-2	few	CASRRTGNYGYTF
TRBV24-1	TRBJ2-5	few	CATSVGGAGETQYF
TRBV6-5	TRBJ1-1	many	CASSSPQGWGEAFF
TRBV9	TRBJ2-5	many	CASSTGGSGRGETQYF
TRBV28	TRBJ1-1	many	CASSLPGVGTEAFF
TRBV24-1	TRBJ1-5	few	CATSDLYSNQPQHF
TRBV12-3/TRBV12-4	TRBJ2-7	many	CASSPRDRGSHEQYF
TRBV7-2	TRBJ1-5	many	CASSLGTPGSYQPQHF
TRBV25-1	TRBJ2-7	NA	CASRGTQTNYEQYF
TRBV27	TRBJ2-2	many	CASSLRGSGSGTGELFF
TRBV15	TRBJ2-3	few	CATSRDLNSGSLNTQYF
TRBV19	TRBJ2-3	many	CASRVAGVGDTQYF
TRBV24-1	TRBJ1-2	NA	CATSDRGPGDTGYTF
TRBV7-9	TRBJ1-1	many	CASSPGQGVGAFF
TRBV7-2	TRBJ2-5	many	CASSSGLAGGPQYF
TRBV5-1	TRBJ1-1	many	CASSLAGETEAFF
TRBV7-9	TRBJ2-3	many	CASSRAGITDTQYF
TRBV6-1	TRBJ2-7	many	CASRSSSYEQYF
TRBV6-5	TRBJ1-1	many	CASSSRDRVTEAFF
TRBV14	TRBJ2-5	NA	CASSQVGRTRETQYF
TRBV7-3	TRBJ2-1	many	CASSLISERVHNEQFF
TRBV5-1	TRBJ2-7	many	CASSSGQGGSWGLEQYF
TRBV27	TRBJ2-7	many	CASSFFQGPDYEQYF
TRBV19	TRBJ2-6	many	CASSSQGSGANVLTF
TRBV29-1	TRBJ1-1	NA	CSVGWTGGTEAFF
TRBV19	TRBJ2-5	many	CASSAEYQETQYF
TRBV28	TRBJ1-1	few	CASSRQGTWTEAFF
TRBV12-3/TRBV12-4	TRBJ1-1	few	CASSLTGDTEAFF
TRBV10-3	TRBJ1-3	many	CAISSPGQGRAGNTIYF
TRBV6-2/TRBV6-3	TRBJ2-7	many	CASSRQTSGLREQYF
TRBV4-3	TRBJ1-1	many	CASSHPGGLDTEAFF
TRBV5-6	TRBJ1-2	many	CASSLGRTGAIGYTF
TRBV28	TRBJ1-2	few	CASSSPGGYTF
TRBV11-2	TRBJ1-4	many	CASSPSLTNEKLFF
TRBV5-1	TRBJ2-5	many	CASSLGQPNTQETQYF
TRBV5-4	TRBJ2-3	many	CASRFGDTQYF
TRBV9	TRBJ2-5	few	CASSVTGGQETQYF
TRBV20-1	TRBJ2-5	few	CSASKEGTQYF
TRBV27	TRBJ1-5	few	CASRYRGEDSNQPQHF
TRBV9	TRBJ1-1	many	CASSSGQGITGAFF
TRBV30	TRBJ2-7	few	CAWRPSGTNSYEQYF